These T cell receptor beta chains were read from a single sample in a study of blood T cell repertoires in COVID-19. Using immunoSEQ multiplex PCR, the repertoire was profiled, and TCRdb retains in-frame clones only, with some absent. The table records 75,000 to 100,000 clones, nearly 90% of them present only once. The sample taken for sequencing was peripheral blood. These receptors were obtained from a man in his sixties or seventies with acute or convalescent COVID-19. Both conserved end residues are trimmed from each CDR3. D genes are given only for firm matches.

J | V | D | CDR3
TRBJ1-5 | TRBV28 | NA | ASSLFGGNQPQH
TRBJ1-1 | TRBV5-1 | NA | ASLQGGNSLNTEAF
TRBJ1-1 | TRBV7-2 | NA | ASSAPGLLNTEAF
TRBJ2-7 | TRBV3-1/TRBV3-2 | NA | ASSQVEGSYEQY
TRBJ2-2 | TRBV5-1 | TRBD2 | ASSLGWTSESGELF
TRBJ1-1 | TRBV6-2/TRBV6-3 | TRBD1 | ASSYSTRIRPGQNSAREAF
TRBJ1-4 | TRBV7-9 | NA | ASSSSGPRTNEKLF
TRBJ1-5 | TRBV3-1/TRBV3-2 | NA | ASSQAWGLNQPQH
TRBJ1-2 | TRBV7-2 | NA | ASSRDRASYGYT
TRBJ1-4 | TRBV10-3 | NA | ATGGQNEKLF
TRBJ1-1 | TRBV28 | NA | ASSFRFHLSEDPNTEAF
TRBJ1-2 | TRBV5-1 | NA | ASSSDGANYGYT
TRBJ1-6 | TRBV5-5 | NA | ASSPLSTSGTPNSPLH
TRBJ2-5 | TRBV14 | TRBD2 | ASSQERGGRETQY
TRBJ1-4 | TRBV30 | NA | AVSRQSNEKLF
TRBJ2-1 | TRBV9 | NA | ASSVEPRGRGNEQF
TRBJ2-7 | TRBV18 | TRBD1 | ASSSTGQALVEQY
TRBJ2-2 | TRBV28 | NA | ASSLRRAATGELF
TRBJ1-1 | TRBV10-3 | NA | AMTETLNTEAF
TRBJ2-5 | TRBV7-7 | NA | ASSATQGVQETQY
TRBJ1-1 | TRBV5-4 | NA | ASSLAGGLDTEAF
TRBJ2-3 | TRBV5-1 | TRBD2 | ASSLASSTSGGTDTQY
TRBJ2-7 | TRBV3-1/TRBV3-2 | NA | ASSQGNSYEQY
TRBJ1-2 | TRBV27 | NA | ASSLSRRAYGYT
TRBJ2-1 | TRBV7-9 | TRBD2 | ASSLAASGGMEQF
TRBJ2-7 | TRBV5-1 | NA | ASRLTATYEQY
TRBJ2-1 | TRBV4-1 | NA | ASSQMTDNEQF
TRBJ2-4 | TRBV2 | TRBD2 | ASSDSGGAGNIQY
TRBJ1-6 | TRBV4-1 | TRBD1 | ASSHKDRAYNSPLH
TRBJ2-5 | TRBV3-1/TRBV3-2 | TRBD1 | ASRDRGFQETQY
TRBJ2-1 | TRBV2 | NA | ASKASSYNEQF
TRBJ1-2 | TRBV6-1 | TRBD1 | ASSESRGLYYGYT
TRBJ2-5 | TRBV2 | TRBD1 | ASRKGTGKETQY
TRBJ2-1 | TRBV4-2 | NA | ASSQDWEARSSYNEQF
TRBJ2-7 | TRBV6-6 | TRBD1 | ASSYGTGTGGNEQY